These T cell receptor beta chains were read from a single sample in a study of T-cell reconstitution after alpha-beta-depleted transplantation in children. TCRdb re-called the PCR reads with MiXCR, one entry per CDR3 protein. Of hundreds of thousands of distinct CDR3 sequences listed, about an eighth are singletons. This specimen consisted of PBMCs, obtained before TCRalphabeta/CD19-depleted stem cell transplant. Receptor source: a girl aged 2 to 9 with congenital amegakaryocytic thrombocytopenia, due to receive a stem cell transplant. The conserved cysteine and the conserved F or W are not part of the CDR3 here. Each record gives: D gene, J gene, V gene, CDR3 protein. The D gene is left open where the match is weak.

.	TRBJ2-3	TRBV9	ASSVEPGGSTDTQY
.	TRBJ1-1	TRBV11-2	ASSLDPGDPTGTEAF
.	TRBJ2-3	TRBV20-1	SASGWSPSTDTQY
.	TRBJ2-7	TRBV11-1	ASSVTSIPYYEQY
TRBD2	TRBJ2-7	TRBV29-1	SVAPAGVYEQY
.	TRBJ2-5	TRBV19	ASSPGTLTQETQY
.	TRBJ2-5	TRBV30	AWSQGQETQY
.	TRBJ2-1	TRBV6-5	ASKTGTSSYNEQF
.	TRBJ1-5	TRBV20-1	SARKPGRILSNQPQH
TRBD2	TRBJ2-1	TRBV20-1	SARSGGGRIENEQF
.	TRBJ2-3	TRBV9	ASSVEATRPDTQY
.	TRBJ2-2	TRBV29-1	SVEPGAGELF
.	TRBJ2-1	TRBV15	ATSRGQGKF
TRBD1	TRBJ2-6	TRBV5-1	ASTLDRGDSGANVLT
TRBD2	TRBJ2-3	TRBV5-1	ASSLVGTSPSTDTQY
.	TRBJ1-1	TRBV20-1	SAREMSEAF
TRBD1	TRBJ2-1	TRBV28	ASGQGGGEQF
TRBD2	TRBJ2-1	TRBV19	ASSIIGLAVNNEQF
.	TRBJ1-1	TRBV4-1	ASSSSDSMNTEAF
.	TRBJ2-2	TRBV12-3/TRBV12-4	ASRPRGTNTGELF
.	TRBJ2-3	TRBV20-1	SASGSTADTQY
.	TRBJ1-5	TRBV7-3	ASSLLHRSHSNQPQH
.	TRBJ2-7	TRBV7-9	ASSWVPSYEQY
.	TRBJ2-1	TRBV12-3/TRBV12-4	ASSRIPRDNEQF
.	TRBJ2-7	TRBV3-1	ASSQSSSYEQY
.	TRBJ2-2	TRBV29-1	SVEDPDSGELF
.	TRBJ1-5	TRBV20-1	SALPDSFLNQPQH
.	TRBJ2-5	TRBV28	ASTPIREEETQY
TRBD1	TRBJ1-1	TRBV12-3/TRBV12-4	ASSLSWGQVRKAF
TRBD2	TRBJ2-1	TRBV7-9	ASSRTSGRANEQF
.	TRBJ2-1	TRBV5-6	ASSTVGEQF
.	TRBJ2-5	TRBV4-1	ASSREFAGTIETQY
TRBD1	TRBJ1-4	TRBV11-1	ASSIYEGTARTNEKLF
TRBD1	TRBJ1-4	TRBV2	ASTTGQGATNEKLF
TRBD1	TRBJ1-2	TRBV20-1	SAASGGQAGYGYT
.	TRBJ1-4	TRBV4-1	ASSQLDEKLL
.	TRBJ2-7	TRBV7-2	ASSLGGNKVYEQY
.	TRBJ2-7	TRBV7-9	ASSTQSTLSYEQY
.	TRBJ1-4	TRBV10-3	AIGQPPEKLF
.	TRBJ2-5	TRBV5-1	ASSNGMKEETQY
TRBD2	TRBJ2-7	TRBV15	ATSSRWTSGAYEQY
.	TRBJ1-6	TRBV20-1	SASRGIRVSDSPLH
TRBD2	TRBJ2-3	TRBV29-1	SVYGTSTTVDTQY
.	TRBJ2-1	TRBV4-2	ASSQDWGRYNEQF
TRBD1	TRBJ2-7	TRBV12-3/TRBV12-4	ASSLDRSSYEQY
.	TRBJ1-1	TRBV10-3	AILDSLNTEAF
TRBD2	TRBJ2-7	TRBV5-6	ASSLVAGIYEQY